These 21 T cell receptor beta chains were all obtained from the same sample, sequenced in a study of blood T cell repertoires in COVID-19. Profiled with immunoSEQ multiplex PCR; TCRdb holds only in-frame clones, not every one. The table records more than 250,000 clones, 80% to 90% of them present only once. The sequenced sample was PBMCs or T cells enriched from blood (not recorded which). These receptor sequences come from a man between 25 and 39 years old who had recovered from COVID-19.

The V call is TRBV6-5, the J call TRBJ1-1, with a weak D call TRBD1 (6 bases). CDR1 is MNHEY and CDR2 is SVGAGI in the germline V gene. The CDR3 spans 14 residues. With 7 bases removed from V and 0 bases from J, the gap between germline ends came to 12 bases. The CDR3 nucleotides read TGTGCCAGCACCCGACAGGAAGTGAACACTGAAGCTTTCTTT. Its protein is CASTRQEVNTEAFF.

CDR3: CASSPPRGQPLSGNTGELFF. The DNA of the CDR3 is TGTGCCAGCAGTCCCCCCCGGGGACAGCCACTAAGTGGGAACACCGGGGAGCTGTTTTTT. V usage is TRBV27 and J usage is TRBJ2-2, with TRBD1 matching over 7 bases. Germline assignment: CDR1 MNHEY and CDR2 SMNVEV (reference sequence). The V gene end was trimmed by 5 bases and the J gene end by 1 base; junction bases not matched to a gene: 19. CDR3 length equals 20 residues.

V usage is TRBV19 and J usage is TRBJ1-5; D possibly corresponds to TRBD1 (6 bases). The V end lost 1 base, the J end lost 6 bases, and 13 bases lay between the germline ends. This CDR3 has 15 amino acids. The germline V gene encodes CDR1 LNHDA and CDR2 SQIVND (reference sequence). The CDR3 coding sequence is TGTGCCAGTAGTATAGCCTATACAGGGTTTCAGCCCCAGCATTTT. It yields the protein CASSIAYTGFQPQHF.

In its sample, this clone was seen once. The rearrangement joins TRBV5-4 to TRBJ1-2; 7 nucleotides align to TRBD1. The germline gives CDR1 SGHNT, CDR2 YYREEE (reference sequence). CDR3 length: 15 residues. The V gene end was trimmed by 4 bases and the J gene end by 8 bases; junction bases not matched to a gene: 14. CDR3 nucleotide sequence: TGTGCCAGCAGCCCTCAGGGTGACAGGGTGGAGGGCTACACCTTC. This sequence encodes CASSPQGDRVEGYTF.

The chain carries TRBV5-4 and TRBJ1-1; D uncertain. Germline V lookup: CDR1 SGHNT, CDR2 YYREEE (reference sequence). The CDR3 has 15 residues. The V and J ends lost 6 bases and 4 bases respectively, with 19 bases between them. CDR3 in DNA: TGTGCCAGCACCCGTGTTTCGGGGATTGGCACTGAAGCTTTCTTT. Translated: CASTRVSGIGTEAFF.

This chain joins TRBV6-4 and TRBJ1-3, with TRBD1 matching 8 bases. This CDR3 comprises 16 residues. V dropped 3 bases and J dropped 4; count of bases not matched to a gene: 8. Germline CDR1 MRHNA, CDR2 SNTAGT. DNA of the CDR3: TGTGCCAGCAGTGATCAGTCAGGGGGCAAGGGAAACACCATATATTTT. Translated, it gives CASSDQSGGKGNTIYF.

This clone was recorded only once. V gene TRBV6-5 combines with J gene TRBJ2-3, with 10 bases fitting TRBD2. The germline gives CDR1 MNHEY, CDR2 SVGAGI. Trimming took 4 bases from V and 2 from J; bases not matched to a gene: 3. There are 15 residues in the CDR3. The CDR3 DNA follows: TGTGCCAGCAGTTGGACTAGCGGCCTCACAGATACGCAGTATTTT. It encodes CASSWTSGLTDTQYF.

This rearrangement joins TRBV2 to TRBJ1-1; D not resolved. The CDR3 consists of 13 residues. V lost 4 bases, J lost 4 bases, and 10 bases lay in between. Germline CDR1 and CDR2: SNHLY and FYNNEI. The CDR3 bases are TGTGCCAGCAGTGGAGGGTATGGCACTGAAGCTTTCTTT. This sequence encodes CASSGGYGTEAFF.

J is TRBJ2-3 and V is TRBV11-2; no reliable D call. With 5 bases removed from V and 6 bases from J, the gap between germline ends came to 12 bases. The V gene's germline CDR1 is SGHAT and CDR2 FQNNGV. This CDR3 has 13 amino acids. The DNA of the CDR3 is TGTGCCAGCAGCGGTTTACAGTTGGATACGCAGTATTTT. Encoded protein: CASSGLQLDTQYF.

The CDR3 DNA is TGTGCCAGCAGCCAAGGTTGGGGGCTGGGAAACATTCAGTACTTC. Translating it yields CASSQGWGLGNIQYF. This chain uses TRBV3-1 (or the pseudogene TRBV3-2) with TRBJ2-4; tentative D call: TRBD1 (6 bases). CDR1 LGHDT and CDR2 YNNKEL come from the germline V gene (reference sequence). V was trimmed by 1 base and J by 6 bases, leaving 13 bases between them. The CDR3 totals 15 residues.

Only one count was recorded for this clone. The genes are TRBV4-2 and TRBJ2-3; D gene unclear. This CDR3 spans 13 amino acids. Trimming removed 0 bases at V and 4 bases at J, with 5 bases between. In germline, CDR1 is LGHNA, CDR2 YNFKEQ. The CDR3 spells CASSQDSADTQYF. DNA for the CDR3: TGTGCCAGCAGCCAAGATTCGGCAGATACGCAGTATTTT.

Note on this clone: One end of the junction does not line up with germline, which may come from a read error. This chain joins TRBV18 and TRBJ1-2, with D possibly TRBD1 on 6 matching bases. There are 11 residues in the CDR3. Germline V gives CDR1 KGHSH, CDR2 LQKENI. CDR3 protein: CASSPRTVPYF. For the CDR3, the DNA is TGTGCCAGCTCACCCCGGACAGTCCCTTACTTC.

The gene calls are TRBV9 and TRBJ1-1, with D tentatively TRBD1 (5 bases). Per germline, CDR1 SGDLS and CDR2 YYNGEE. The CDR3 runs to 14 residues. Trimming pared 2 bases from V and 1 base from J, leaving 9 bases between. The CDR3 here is CASSVSRANTEAFF. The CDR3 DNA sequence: TGTGCCAGCAGCGTTTCCAGGGCGAACACTGAAGCTTTCTTT.

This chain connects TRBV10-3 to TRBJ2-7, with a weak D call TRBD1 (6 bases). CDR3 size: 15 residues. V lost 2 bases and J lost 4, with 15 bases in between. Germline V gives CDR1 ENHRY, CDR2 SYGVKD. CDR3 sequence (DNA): TGTGCCATCAGTGAGGTTTCAGGGGACCCGTACGAGCAGTACTTC. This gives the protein CAISEVSGDPYEQYF.

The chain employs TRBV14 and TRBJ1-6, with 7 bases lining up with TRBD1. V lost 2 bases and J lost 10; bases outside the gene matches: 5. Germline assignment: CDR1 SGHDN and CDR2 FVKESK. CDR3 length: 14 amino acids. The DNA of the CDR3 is TGTGCCAGCAGCCAACTATCCAGGGGGTCACCCCTCCACTTT. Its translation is CASSQLSRGSPLHF.

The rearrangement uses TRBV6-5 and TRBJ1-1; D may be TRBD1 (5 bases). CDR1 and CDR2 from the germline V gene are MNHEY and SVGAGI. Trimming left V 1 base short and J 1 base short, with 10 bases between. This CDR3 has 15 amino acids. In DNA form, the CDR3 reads TGTGCCAGCAGTTACTGGGGCAGGCCGAACACTGAAGCTTTCTTT. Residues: CASSYWGRPNTEAFF.

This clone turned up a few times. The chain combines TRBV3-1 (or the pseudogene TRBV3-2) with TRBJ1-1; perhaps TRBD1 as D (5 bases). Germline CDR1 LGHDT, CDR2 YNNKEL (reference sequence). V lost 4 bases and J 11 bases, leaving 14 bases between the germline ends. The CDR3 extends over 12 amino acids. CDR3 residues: CASSRRGDRAFF. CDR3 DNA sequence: TGTGCCAGCAGCCGGCGGGGGGATAGGGCTTTCTTT.

The CDR3 protein is CASSRQTDTQYF. The CDR3 DNA reads TGTGCCAGCAGCCGACAGACAGATACGCAGTATTTT. The chain carries TRBV28 and TRBJ2-3, with D perhaps matching TRBD1 (5 bases). Trimming pared 6 bases from V and 3 bases from J, leaving 7 bases between. The germline V gene encodes CDR1 MDHEN and CDR2 SYDVKM. The length of the CDR3 is 12 residues.

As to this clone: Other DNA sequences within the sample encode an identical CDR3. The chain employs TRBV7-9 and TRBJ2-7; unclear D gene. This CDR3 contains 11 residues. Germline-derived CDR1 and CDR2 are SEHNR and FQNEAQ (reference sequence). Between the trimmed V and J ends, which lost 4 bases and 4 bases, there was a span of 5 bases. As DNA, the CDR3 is TGTGCCAGCAGCTCACTATACGAGCAGTACTTC. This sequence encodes CASSSLYEQYF.

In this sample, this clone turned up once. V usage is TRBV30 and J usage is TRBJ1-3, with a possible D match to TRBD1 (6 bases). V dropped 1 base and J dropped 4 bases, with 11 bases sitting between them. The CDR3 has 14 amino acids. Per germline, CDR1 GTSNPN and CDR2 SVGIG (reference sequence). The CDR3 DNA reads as TGTGCCTGGAGTGGGGACATTCGAGGAAACACCATATATTTT. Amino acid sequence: CAWSGDIRGNTIYF. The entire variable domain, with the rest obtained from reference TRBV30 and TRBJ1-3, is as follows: SQTIHQWPATLVQPVGSPLSLECTVEGTSNPNLYWYRQAAGRGLQLLFYSVGIGQISSEVPQNLSASRPQDRQFILSSKKLLLSDSGFYLCAWSGDIRGNTIYFGEGSWLTVV.

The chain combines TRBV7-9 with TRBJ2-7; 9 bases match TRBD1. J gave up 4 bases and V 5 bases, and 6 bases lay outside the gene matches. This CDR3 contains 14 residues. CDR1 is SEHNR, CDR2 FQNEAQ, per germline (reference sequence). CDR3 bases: TGTGCCAGCAGCCCACGGGACAGGGAGTACGAGCAGTACTTC. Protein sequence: CASSPRDREYEQYF.